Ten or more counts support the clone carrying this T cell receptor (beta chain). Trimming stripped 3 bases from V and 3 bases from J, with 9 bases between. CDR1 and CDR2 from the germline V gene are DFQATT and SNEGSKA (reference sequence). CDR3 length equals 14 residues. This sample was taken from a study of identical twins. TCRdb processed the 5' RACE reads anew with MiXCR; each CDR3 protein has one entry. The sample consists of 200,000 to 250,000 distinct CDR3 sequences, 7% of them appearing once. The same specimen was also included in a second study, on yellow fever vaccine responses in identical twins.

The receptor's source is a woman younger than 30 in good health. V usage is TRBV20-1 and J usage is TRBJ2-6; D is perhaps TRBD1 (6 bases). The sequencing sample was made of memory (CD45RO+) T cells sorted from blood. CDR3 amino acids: CSARWGRGANVLTF. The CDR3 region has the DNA TGCAGTGCTAGGTGGGGGCGTGGGGCCAACGTCCTGACTTTC.